This record looks at one TCR beta chain sequence and its context. Its target is not known. No patient received treatment before thyroid surgery. The data are from a study of metastatic and nonmetastatic thyroid tumors. In the study overall: Blood and tumor or nodule tissue repertoires from malignant and benign thyroid patients were compared. Study-wide points: Patients with malignant thyroid tumors reportedly had significantly higher TCR beta diversity than those with benign nodules, in blood and tumor.

Original data processing: CDR3 was compared across clinicopathological groups, and the resulting differences were used to build a distant-metastasis classifier for papillary thyroid cancer. MiXCR reprocessed the PCR reads for TCRdb. None of the V and J calls come from the authors' own analysis; TCRdb made them. The sample includes 34,000 or so clones, 15% to 20% of them seen just once. Between the trimmed V and J ends, which lost 6 bases and 1 base, there was a span of 12 bases. CDR1 and CDR2 (germline): DFQATT, SNEGSKA (reference sequence). There are 13 residues in the CDR3. The receptor's source is a female donor with papillary thyroid cancer or a benign thyroid nodule (not recorded which). Some clones in this sample may be carry-over from other donors' samples. Source material: blood. The chain recombines TRBV20-1 with TRBJ1-2; no clear D gene. The CDR3 nucleotides read TGCAGTGCGCGCCTACACCATAACTATGGCTACACCTTC. Translated: CSARLHHNYGYTF.